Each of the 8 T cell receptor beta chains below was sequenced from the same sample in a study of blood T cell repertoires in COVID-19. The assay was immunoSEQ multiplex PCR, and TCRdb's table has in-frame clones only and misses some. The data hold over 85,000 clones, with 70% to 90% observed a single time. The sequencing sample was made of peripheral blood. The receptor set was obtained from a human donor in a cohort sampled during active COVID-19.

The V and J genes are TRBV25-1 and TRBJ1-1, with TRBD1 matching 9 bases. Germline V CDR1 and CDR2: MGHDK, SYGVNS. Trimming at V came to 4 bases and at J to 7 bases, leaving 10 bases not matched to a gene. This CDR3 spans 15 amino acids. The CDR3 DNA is TGTGCCAGCAGTGCTTCGACAGGGGGAGGGTTTGAAGCTTTCTTT. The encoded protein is CASSASTGGGFEAFF.

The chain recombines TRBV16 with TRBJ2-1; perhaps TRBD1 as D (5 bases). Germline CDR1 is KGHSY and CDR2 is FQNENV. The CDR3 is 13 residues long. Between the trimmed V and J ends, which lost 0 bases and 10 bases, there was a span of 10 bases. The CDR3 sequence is CASSQSTVGEQFF. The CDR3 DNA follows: TGTGCCAGCAGCCAATCGACAGTTGGAGAGCAGTTCTTC.

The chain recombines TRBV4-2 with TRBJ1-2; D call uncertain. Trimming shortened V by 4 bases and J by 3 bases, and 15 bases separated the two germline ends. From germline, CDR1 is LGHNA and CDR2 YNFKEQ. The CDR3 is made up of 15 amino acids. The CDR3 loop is CASSRLPPTHYGYTF. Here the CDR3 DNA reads TGTGCCAGCAGCCGACTCCCCCCGACCCACTATGGCTACACCTTC.

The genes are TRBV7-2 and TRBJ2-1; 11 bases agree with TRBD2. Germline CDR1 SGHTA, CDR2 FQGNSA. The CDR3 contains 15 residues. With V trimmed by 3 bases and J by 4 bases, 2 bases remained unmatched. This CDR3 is CASSLASGGYNEQFF. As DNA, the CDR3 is TGTGCCAGCAGCTTGGCTAGCGGGGGGTACAATGAGCAGTTCTTC.

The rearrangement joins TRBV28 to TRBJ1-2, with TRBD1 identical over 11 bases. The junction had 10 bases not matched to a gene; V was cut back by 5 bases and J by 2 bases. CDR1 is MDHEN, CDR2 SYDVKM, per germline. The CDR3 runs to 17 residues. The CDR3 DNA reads TGTGCCAGCAGTCGGGCGGGGACAGGGGGAGGCAACTATGGCTACACCTTC. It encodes CASSRAGTGGGNYGYTF.

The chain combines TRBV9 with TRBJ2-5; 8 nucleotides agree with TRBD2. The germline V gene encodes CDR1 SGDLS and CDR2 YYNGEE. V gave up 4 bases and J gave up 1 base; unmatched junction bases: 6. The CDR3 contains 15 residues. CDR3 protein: CASSIPREGQETQYF. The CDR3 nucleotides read TGTGCCAGCAGCATACCCCGGGAGGGCCAAGAGACCCAGTACTTC.

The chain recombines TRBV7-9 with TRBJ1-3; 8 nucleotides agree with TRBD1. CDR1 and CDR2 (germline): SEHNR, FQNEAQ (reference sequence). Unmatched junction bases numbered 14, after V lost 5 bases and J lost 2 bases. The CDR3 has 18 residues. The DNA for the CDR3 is TGTGCCAGCAGCAGAGAGACAGGGGTCCTCCTCGCTGGAAACACCATATATTTT. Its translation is CASSRETGVLLAGNTIYF.

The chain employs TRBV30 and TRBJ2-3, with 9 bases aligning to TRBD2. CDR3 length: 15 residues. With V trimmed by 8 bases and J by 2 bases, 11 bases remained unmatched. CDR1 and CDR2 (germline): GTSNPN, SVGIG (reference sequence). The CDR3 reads CAATRLAGLTDTQYF. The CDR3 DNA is TGTGCCGCCACGCGGCTAGCGGGGCTCACAGATACGCAGTATTTT.